This TCR beta chain was identified during a study of blood T cell repertoires in COVID-19. Study-wide background: The study drew acute and convalescent COVID-19 samples from the United States, Italy and Spain. T cells, B-cell-depleted T cells, or PBMCs supplied cDNA or gDNA.

Unmatched junction bases numbered 6, after V lost 1 base and J lost 5 bases. Germline loops: CDR1 MDHEN, CDR2 SYDVKM. This CDR3 region has 17 residues. Authors' analysis steps: Amplification with reference gene primers provided the estimates of nucleated cell counts. Here immunoSEQ multiplex PCR was the method, and the copy in TCRdb shows in-frame clones only, minus some. The V and J calls and the clone size are those of that table, but D and trimming were determined from the DNA. The profile covers 100,000 to 150,000 clones, with around 80% appearing a single time and approximately 3.9% taken by the ten largest.

Material for sequencing was peripheral blood. The clonotype was recovered from a woman between 50 and 59 years old with acute or convalescent COVID-19. J is TRBJ2-2 and V is TRBV28, with TRBD1 identical over 11 bases. The CDR3 is CASSLFGQGAYTGELFF. The CDR3 bases are TGTGCCAGCAGTTTATTCGGACAGGGGGCCTATACCGGGGAGCTGTTTTTT.